Following are 5 T cell receptor beta chains from one sample sequenced in a study of blood T cells in healthy people across ages (dated by TCRdb to between 2014 and 2017). Receptor libraries were prepared by 5' RACE. The sample was run on an Illumina HiSeq 2500. A second PCR of roughly 6 to 11 cycles was run with a J-beta primer mix and a sample-barcoded 5' primer. TCRdb trimmed public reads at Q25 via fastp, called clones via MiXCR and kept in-frame beta chains. When rows share a CDR3 protein, they turn into one entry using the most common DNA and genes. The sample table lists around 820,000 distinct CDR3 sequences, roughly 25% of them with a count of one. Approximately 4% of the sample comes from the top ten. Another study also made use of these data, one on T cells of mothers and their children.

The sequenced sample was blood. The receptors here all came from a boy younger than 18 in good health.

This sequence joins TRBV12-5 and TRBJ2-2; 7 bases map to TRBD1. In germline, CDR1 is LGHNT, CDR2 FRNRAP. This CDR3 spans 17 amino acids. V lost 0 bases and J lost 3; bases outside the gene matches: 7. The CDR3 loop reads CASGLVPRDSHTGELFF. In nucleotides, the CDR3 is TGTGCTAGTGGTTTGGTGCCCCGGGACAGCCACACCGGGGAGCTGTTTTTT. Combining the CDR3 with reference TRBV12-5 and TRBJ2-2 gives the whole variable domain DARVTQTPRHKVTEMGQEVTMRCQPILGHNTVFWYRQTMMQGLELLAYFRNRAPLDDSGMPKDRFSAEMPDATLATLKIQPSEPRDSAVYFCASGLVPRDSHTGELFFGEGSRLTVL.

A few counts support this clonotype. A junction boundary mismatches the germline segment, possibly from a read error. The chain links TRBV4-3 to TRBJ2-1; possible D gene TRBD2, 5 bases. The CDR3 runs to 15 residues. Germline assignment: CDR1 LGHNA and CDR2 YSLEER. The CDR3 sequence is CAGSQDLLTEDEQFF. The CDR3 nucleotides are TGCGCCGGCAGCCAAGATCTTTTAACGGAGGATGAGCAGTTCTTC.

This chain connects TRBV28 to TRBJ1-2; the D gene is possibly TRBD1 (5 bases). The V end was cut by 5 bases, the J end by 3 bases, with 10 bases between. There are 13 residues in the CDR3. Germline CDR1 and CDR2: MDHEN and SYDVKM. The CDR3 sequence is CASSATAYYGYTF. The CDR3 DNA reads as TGTGCCAGCAGTGCGACAGCCTACTATGGCTACACCTTC.

This clonotype was recorded a few times. This chain uses TRBV29-1 with TRBJ2-5; D call uncertain. TRBJ2-1 matches the DNA end more closely, so the J call is doubtful. The CDR3 is made up of 12 amino acids. In germline, CDR1 is SQVTM, CDR2 ANQGSEA. CDR3: CSVGTDSNEQFF. In nucleotides, the CDR3 is TGCAGCGTTGGAACCGATTCCAATGAGCAGTTCTTC.

The chain combines TRBV20-1 with TRBJ2-2; 10 bases are shared with TRBD1. With V trimmed by 3 bases and J by 5 bases, 9 bases remained unmatched. The CDR3 is 16 amino acids. Germline V gives CDR1 DFQATT, CDR2 SNEGSKA (reference sequence). The CDR3 DNA is TGCAGTGCTAGTCCTCGGGACAGGGGTCTTACCGGGGAGCTGTTTTTT. It yields the protein CSASPRDRGLTGELFF.